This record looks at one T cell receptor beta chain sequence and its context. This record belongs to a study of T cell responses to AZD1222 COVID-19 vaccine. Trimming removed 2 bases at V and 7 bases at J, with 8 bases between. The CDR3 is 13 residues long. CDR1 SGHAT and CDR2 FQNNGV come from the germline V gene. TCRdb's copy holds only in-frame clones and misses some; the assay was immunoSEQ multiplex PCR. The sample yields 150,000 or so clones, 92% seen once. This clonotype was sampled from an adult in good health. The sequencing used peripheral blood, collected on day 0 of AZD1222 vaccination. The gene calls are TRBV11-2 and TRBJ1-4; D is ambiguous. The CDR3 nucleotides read TGTGCCAGCAGCTTAAGGTTGTCTGAAAAACTGTTTTTT. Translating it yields CASSLRLSEKLFF.